The 32 T cell receptor beta chains reported below all come from one sample, sequenced in a study of CD8+ T cells in alopecia areata. Extracted from the samples, RNA was reverse transcribed into cDNA to serve as the sequencing template. Assay used: immunoSEQ multiplex PCR; TCRdb lists only in-frame clones, some missing. The sample records under 250,000 clones, around 62% being singletons. The material was CD4+ T cells sorted from blood, obtained at week 0. The receptors shown here come from a human donor with alopecia areata.

This clone was seen just once. V is TRBV7-9 and J is TRBJ2-7; a weak D match, TRBD2 (5 bases). Looked up from germline, CDR1 is SEHNR and CDR2 is FQNEAQ (reference sequence). The CDR3 is made up of 14 amino acids. Trimming took off 6 bases at V and 0 bases at J, with 12 bases between the two ends. CDR3 sequence (DNA): TGTGCCAGCAGTCCCCAAGGGAGCTCCTACGAGCAGTACTTC. It encodes CASSPQGSSYEQYF.

In its sample, this clone was seen a few times. This chain joins TRBV6-5 and TRBJ1-6; D might be TRBD1 (5 bases). Per germline, CDR1 MNHEY and CDR2 SVGAGI. Trimming took off 0 bases at V and 10 bases at J, with 13 bases between the two ends. This CDR3 spans 15 amino acids. The CDR3 coding sequence is TGTGCCAGCAGTTACTCGGCCCAGGGAAAGTCACCCCTCCACTTT. Amino acid sequence: CASSYSAQGKSPLHF.

This clone was picked up one time. This specimen includes other DNA sequences encoding the same CDR3. This chain connects TRBV2 to TRBJ1-5; maybe TRBD1 (5 bases). V was cut by 5 bases and J by 4 bases, with 9 bases left in between. The CDR3 sequence is 13 residues long. CDR1 SNHLY and CDR2 FYNNEI come from the germline V gene. CDR3 sequence reads: CASSPEGNQPQHF. The CDR3 DNA reads as TGTGCCAGCAGTCCGGAGGGGAATCAGCCCCAGCATTTT.

The chain is built from TRBV9 and TRBJ2-5, with 11 positions matching TRBD1. The junction had 15 bases not matched to a gene; V was cut back by 3 bases and J by 5 bases. Germline V gene data show CDR1 as SGDLS and CDR2 as YYNGEE. The CDR3 is 18 amino acids. CDR3 residues: CASSASGTGGSRRETQYF. The CDR3 DNA reads TGTGCCAGCAGCGCCTCCGGGACAGGGGGATCCCGGAGGGAGACCCAGTACTTC.

The chain links TRBV6-4 to TRBJ2-3, with unresolved D. This CDR3 comprises 13 residues. CDR1 MRHNA and CDR2 SNTAGT come from the germline V gene. V lost 6 bases and J lost 4, with 11 bases in between. CDR3 in DNA: TGTGCCAGCAGGGCAAGCATAGCAGATACGCAGTATTTT. Protein sequence: CASRASIADTQYF.

The V and J genes are TRBV7-9 and TRBJ1-5; no firm D call. Deletions cut 1 base from V and 2 bases from J, with 6 bases between. CDR1 SEHNR and CDR2 FQNEAQ come from the germline V gene (reference sequence). The CDR3 is 14 residues long. The CDR3 loop reads CASSLVGRNQPQHF. For the CDR3, the DNA is TGTGCCAGCAGCTTAGTAGGGCGCAATCAGCCCCAGCATTTT.

This CDR3 is CASSLISFSYNEQFF. In nucleotides, the CDR3 is TGTGCCAGCAGCTTAATCTCTTTCTCCTACAATGAGCAGTTCTTC. This chain connects TRBV7-3 to TRBJ2-1; no firm D call. The germline V and J ends were trimmed by 1 base and 0 bases, with 7 bases remaining between them. The CDR3 is 15 residues long. Germline assignment: CDR1 SGHTA and CDR2 FQGTGA.

The V gene is TRBV15, the J gene TRBJ1-2; 7 bases are shared with TRBD1. CDR1 and CDR2 from the germline V gene are LNHNV and YYDKDF (reference sequence). The CDR3 is made up of 15 amino acids. V lost 4 bases and J lost 7; bases outside the gene matches: 12. The CDR3 bases are TGTGCCACCAGCAACCTTGGGACAGCCGAGGGTGGCTACACCTTC. This codes for CATSNLGTAEGGYTF.

CDR3 residues: CASSPEGMGYEQYF. DNA of the CDR3: TGTGCCAGCTCACCGGAAGGGATGGGATACGAGCAGTACTTC. V is TRBV18 and J is TRBJ2-7, with D uncertain. The CDR3 length is 14 residues. Deletions cut 3 bases from V and 4 bases from J, with 13 bases between. Looked up from germline, CDR1 is KGHSH and CDR2 is LQKENI.

The chain joins TRBV25-1 to TRBJ1-1; 7 bases align to TRBD1. The CDR3 contains 14 residues. CDR1 and CDR2 from the germline V gene are MGHDK and SYGVNS. V was clipped by 4 bases and J by 6 bases; unmatched bases: 8. CDR3 in amino acids: CASSAARGKAEAFF. The DNA for the CDR3 is TGTGCCAGCAGTGCCGCCAGGGGGAAGGCTGAAGCTTTCTTT.

This clone was observed a few times. The J gene is TRBJ2-1, the V gene TRBV5-6, with 8 bases identical to TRBD1. V was clipped by 1 base and J by 1 base; unmatched bases: 4. Looked up from germline, CDR1 is SGHDT and CDR2 is YYEEEE. This CDR3 is 16 amino acids long. CDR3 residues: CASSLYQGASYNEQFF. The CDR3 bases are TGTGCCAGCAGCTTGTACCAGGGGGCTTCCTACAATGAGCAGTTCTTC.

This clone was counted a few times. The genes are TRBV5-1 and TRBJ2-2; 12 bases match TRBD1. Germline CDR1 is SGHRS and CDR2 is YFSETQ. Trimming removed 3 bases from V and 1 base from J; junction bases left unmatched: 7. The CDR3 loop spans 18 amino acids. Here the CDR3 DNA reads TGCGCCAGCAGCTCATCCGGGACAGGGGGCCGGAACACCGGGGAGCTGTTTTTT. As protein: CASSSSGTGGRNTGELFF.

CDR3 region: CASSTPNTGELFF. For the CDR3, the DNA is TGTGCCAGCAGCACACCGAACACCGGGGAGCTGTTTTTT. The V gene is TRBV11-2, the J gene TRBJ2-2; no clear D. CDR1 SGHAT and CDR2 FQNNGV come from the germline V gene. Trimming cost V 5 bases and J 0 bases, with 4 bases left between them. The CDR3 totals 13 residues.

The V call is TRBV29-1, the J call TRBJ2-3, with a possible D match to TRBD2 (5 bases). V was trimmed by 4 bases and J by 4 bases, leaving 18 bases between them. This CDR3 has 15 amino acids. Germline V gene data show CDR1 as SQVTM and CDR2 as ANQGSEA. CDR3 in DNA: TGCAGCGTTGTAGGCGGGCCTCTCAGGCCAGATACGCAGTATTTT. Translated: CSVVGGPLRPDTQYF.

The chain has TRBV6-6 and TRBJ2-7, with 7 bases that match TRBD1. Looked up from germline, CDR1 is MNHNY and CDR2 is SVGAGI (reference sequence). This CDR3 has 13 amino acids. V lost 8 bases and J lost 4; bases outside the gene matches: 8. The CDR3 DNA reads as TGTGCCAGCGTCGGGGACAGTCCTTACGAGCAGTACTTC. It encodes CASVGDSPYEQYF.

This chain connects TRBV29-1 to TRBJ1-2, with TRBD1 identical over 7 bases. The CDR3 sequence is 13 residues long. Germline CDR1 SQVTM, CDR2 ANQGSEA. The ends lost 5 bases at V and 5 bases at J; junction bases unmatched: 8. The DNA for the CDR3 is TGCAGCGTTAACCCGGGACAGAGATATGGCTACACCTTC. It yields the protein CSVNPGQRYGYTF.

Only one count was recorded for this clone. The V call is TRBV15, the J call TRBJ2-5; 13 bases line up with TRBD2. There are 17 residues in the CDR3. CDR1 and CDR2 (germline): LNHNV, YYDKDF (reference sequence). Unmatched junction bases numbered 4, after V lost 1 base and J lost 2 bases. The CDR3: CATSRGLAGGGQETQYF. Here the CDR3 DNA reads TGTGCCACCAGCAGAGGACTAGCGGGAGGTGGGCAAGAGACCCAGTACTTC. Drawing the rest from reference TRBV15 and TRBJ2-5, the complete variable domain is DAMVIQNPRYQVTQFGKPVTLSCSQTLNHNVMYWYQQKSSQAPKLLFHYYDKDFNNEADTPDNFQSRRPNTSFCFLDIRSPGLGDTAMYLCATSRGLAGGGQETQYFGPGTRLLVL.

The chain is built from TRBV5-6 and TRBJ1-5; 8 bases are a match to TRBD1. Per the germline V gene, CDR1 is SGHDT and CDR2 is YYEEEE. The CDR3 consists of 15 residues. V trimming: 6 bases; J trimming: 6 bases; junction bases outside the gene matches: 11. The CDR3 sequence is CASTRRGQVRQPQHF. CDR3 in DNA: TGTGCCAGCACTAGGAGGGGACAGGTACGTCAGCCCCAGCATTTT.

This clone has just a few counts. The chain uses TRBV6-1 and TRBJ2-3, with 7 nucleotides matching TRBD2. This CDR3 has 15 residues. The germline V gene has CDR1 MNHNS and CDR2 SASEGT. Losses at the gene ends were 8 bases for V and 3 bases for J; bases not matched to a gene: 11. CDR3 sequence reads: CASFVKGGLTDTQYF. CDR3 in DNA: TGTGCCAGCTTCGTCAAGGGAGGGTTGACAGATACGCAGTATTTT.

This chain uses TRBV30 with TRBJ1-4; a possible D gene is TRBD1 (6 bases). CDR1 and CDR2 from the germline V gene are GTSNPN and SVGIG (reference sequence). Trimming left V 4 bases short and J 4 bases short, with 16 bases between. This CDR3 is 15 amino acids long. As DNA, the CDR3 is TGTGCCTGGAACCCGAGGGGACAAGTTAATGAAAAACTGTTTTTT. This translates into CAWNPRGQVNEKLFF.

The V and J genes are TRBV7-9 and TRBJ2-2; D is unresolved. CDR1 is SEHNR and CDR2 is FQNEAQ in the germline V gene (reference sequence). This CDR3 is built from 13 residues. V gave up 1 base and J gave up 11 bases, with 11 bases separating them. In DNA, the CDR3 is TGTGCCAGCAGCTTAGACCTAATGTTTGAGCTGTTTTTT. Amino acids: CASSLDLMFELFF. Supplemented by reference TRBV7-9 and TRBJ2-2, the full variable domain reads DTGVSQNPRHKITKRGQNVTFRCDPISEHNRLYWYRQTLGQGPEFLTYFQNEAQLEKSRLLSDRFSAERPKGSFSTLEIQRTEQGDSAMYLCASSLDLMFELFFGEGSRLTVL.

This clone came up a few times. The chain combines TRBV7-9 with TRBJ2-7; 8 nucleotides match TRBD1. The germline CDR1 and CDR2 sequences are SEHNR and FQNEAQ (reference sequence). With V trimmed by 4 bases and J by 2 bases, 7 bases remained unmatched. The CDR3 covers 15 residues. The CDR3 DNA reads as TGTGCCAGCAGCTCCCGGGGACAGGCGGCCTACGAGCAGTACTTC. It specifies CASSSRGQAAYEQYF.

This rearrangement joins TRBV7-3 to TRBJ1-3, with a tentative D call TRBD1 (6 bases). With 4 bases removed from V and 3 bases from J, the gap between germline ends came to 10 bases. Germline-derived CDR1 and CDR2 are SGHTA and FQGTGA. CDR3 length: 14 residues. The CDR3 nucleotides read TGTGCCAGCAGCTCTGGACAGCATGGAAACACCATATATTTT. Translation gives CASSSGQHGNTIYF.

About this clone itself: Other DNA sequences within the sample encode an identical CDR3. The rearrangement uses TRBV7-2 and TRBJ1-6; D remains ambiguous. Deletions cut 5 bases from V and 10 bases from J, with 6 bases between. Germline V gene sequence: CDR1 SGHTA, CDR2 FQGNSA. CDR3 length: 11 amino acids. The DNA for the CDR3 is TGTGCCAGCAGCCTGAACTCACCCCTCCACTTT. Its protein is CASSLNSPLHF.

This clone appeared a few times. The gene calls are TRBV5-1 and TRBJ2-5; D possibly matches TRBD1 or TRBD2 (5 bases each). Germline lookup yields CDR1 SGHRS and CDR2 YFSETQ. V lost 4 bases and J lost 7, with 23 bases in between. The CDR3 is made up of 16 amino acids. The CDR3: CASSPEAGTTVGTQYF. The CDR3 bases are TGCGCCAGCAGCCCGGAGGCCGGGACGACAGTCGGGACCCAGTACTTC.

This clone was counted once. The V gene is TRBV5-1, the J gene TRBJ2-2, with D perhaps given as TRBD1 or TRBD2 (6 bases each). CDR3 length: 15 residues. Germline CDR1 reads SGHRS; CDR2 reads YFSETQ. The V end lost 5 bases, the J end lost 4 bases, and 15 bases lay between the germline ends. As DNA, the CDR3 is TGCGCCAGCAGTACGGGGGCCCAAACCACCGGGGAGCTGTTTTTT. It encodes CASSTGAQTTGELFF. Supplemented by reference TRBV5-1 and TRBJ2-2, the full variable domain reads KAGVTQTPRYLIKTRGQQVTLSCSPISGHRSVSWYQQTPGQGLQFLFEYFSETQRNKGNFPGRFSGRQFSNSRSEMNVSTLELGDSALYLCASSTGAQTTGELFFGEGSRLTVL.

The J gene is TRBJ2-1, the V gene TRBV18; tentatively, D is TRBD2 (5 bases). CDR1 KGHSH and CDR2 LQKENI come from the germline V gene. The CDR3 is 15 residues long. Trimming left V 0 bases short and J 7 bases short, with 13 bases between. The CDR3 loop is CASSPPLAVGNEQFF. The CDR3 bases are TGTGCCAGCTCACCACCCCTAGCAGTGGGGAATGAGCAGTTCTTC.

The chain couples TRBV29-1 to TRBJ2-4, with no clear D. Trimming took off 7 bases at V and 1 base at J, with 14 bases between the two ends. The CDR3 is made up of 14 amino acids. Germline loops: CDR1 SQVTM, CDR2 ANQGSEA. Here the CDR3 reads CSAEMAGAKNIQYF. CDR3 coding DNA: TGCAGCGCCGAAATGGCCGGGGCCAAAAACATTCAGTACTTC. The variable domain in full, completed from reference TRBV29-1 and TRBJ2-4, reads SAVISQKPSRDICQRGTSLTIQCQVDSQVTMMFWYRQQPGQSLTLIATANQGSEATYESGFVIDKFPISRPNLTFSTLTVSNMSPEDSSIYLCSAEMAGAKNIQYFGAGTRLSVL.

This chain joins TRBV7-8 and TRBJ2-1; D remains unclear. The germline gives CDR1 SGHVS, CDR2 FQNEAQ. The CDR3 loop spans 14 amino acids. V dropped 1 base and J dropped 9 bases, with 13 bases sitting between them. The CDR3 DNA reads as TGTGCCAGCAGCTTAGGGCCCCAGGCCAGTGAGCAGTTCTTC. Translation: CASSLGPQASEQFF.

This clone appeared a few times. The genes are TRBV29-1 and TRBJ2-1; D is possibly TRBD1 (7 bases). Trimming left V 8 bases short and J 3 bases short, with 17 bases between. Germline V gene data show CDR1 as SQVTM and CDR2 as ANQGSEA. This CDR3 has 14 residues. The chain's CDR3 is CSTDGGQYYNEQFF. The CDR3 DNA reads as TGCAGCACTGACGGGGGACAGTACTACAATGAGCAGTTCTTC.

The V call is TRBV29-1, the J call TRBJ1-2; no clear D. V lost 4 bases to trimming and J lost 5 bases, with 14 bases between them. The CDR3 consists of 13 residues. In germline, CDR1 is SQVTM, CDR2 ANQGSEA. The CDR3 nucleotides read TGCAGCGTTGTTCAGGAAGGGTCTTATGGCTACACCTTC. Its translation: CSVVQEGSYGYTF.

The chain employs TRBV5-6 and TRBJ2-3; unclear D gene. V was shortened by 2 bases and J by 6 bases, with 10 bases between the two germline ends. The CDR3 contains 13 residues. The germline V gene has CDR1 SGHDT and CDR2 YYEEEE. CDR3 nucleotide sequence: TGTGCCAGCAGCTTCTTCTACGTGGATACGCAGTATTTT. This encodes CASSFFYVDTQYF. The complete variable domain, with remaining parts taken from reference TRBV5-6 and TRBJ2-3, reads DAGVTQSPTHLIKTRGQQVTLRCSPKSGHDTVSWYQQALGQGPQFIFQYYEEEERQRGNFPDRFSGHQFPNYSSELNVNALLLGDSALYLCASSFFYVDTQYFGPGTRLTVL.